These T cell receptor beta chains were read from a single sample in a study of OX40 agonist ivuxolimab in advanced cancers. Profiling relied on immunoSEQ multiplex PCR, and the TCRdb table lists in-frame clones only, not all of them. The sample records tens of thousands of clones, 85% being singletons. Sample: CD4+ or CD8+ T cells sorted from blood, taken in a trial of the OX40 agonist ivuxolimab. These receptor sequences come from an adult with an advanced solid tumor such as melanoma, head and neck, liver or kidney cancer. CDR3s include the opening cysteine and the closing phenylalanine or tryptophan. The order of the fields is J gene, V gene, D gene, CDR3 protein. The D gene is left open where the match is weak.

j_call: TRBJ1-1; v_call: TRBV28; d_call: -; cdr3_aa: CASRQYPPRSQSGPEAFF
j_call: TRBJ1-2; v_call: TRBV6-1; d_call: -; cdr3_aa: CATWGAGYGYTF
j_call: TRBJ2-1; v_call: TRBV9; d_call: TRBD2; cdr3_aa: CASSDGTRSHNEQFF
j_call: TRBJ1-1; v_call: TRBV4-3; d_call: -; cdr3_aa: CASSQTGRSPETEAFF
j_call: TRBJ1-3; v_call: TRBV27; d_call: -; cdr3_aa: CASSLSAGNTIYF
j_call: TRBJ2-2; v_call: TRBV6-5; d_call: -; cdr3_aa: CASRQMTGELFF
j_call: TRBJ1-2; v_call: TRBV10-3; d_call: TRBD1; cdr3_aa: CAISIPRGQGRFGYTF
j_call: TRBJ2-7; v_call: TRBV6-6; d_call: TRBD1; cdr3_aa: CASRVHGTGAYEQYF
j_call: TRBJ1-6; v_call: TRBV27; d_call: -; cdr3_aa: CASSFNGGIPPSPLHF
j_call: TRBJ1-1; v_call: TRBV7-9; d_call: -; cdr3_aa: CASSPTTGPGNTEAFF
j_call: TRBJ1-1; v_call: TRBV7-6; d_call: -; cdr3_aa: CASSSGAVEAFF
j_call: TRBJ1-5; v_call: TRBV6-1; d_call: -; cdr3_aa: CASSEEGGSNQPQHF
j_call: TRBJ2-3; v_call: TRBV7-9; d_call: TRBD2; cdr3_aa: CASSLVEAGSTDTQYF
j_call: TRBJ1-1; v_call: TRBV5-6; d_call: TRBD1; cdr3_aa: CASTRQGATEAFF
j_call: TRBJ2-7; v_call: TRBV11-3; d_call: -; cdr3_aa: CASSPWESGEQYF
j_call: TRBJ1-2; v_call: TRBV27; d_call: -; cdr3_aa: CASSLSSGGGSYGYTF
j_call: TRBJ2-2; v_call: TRBV7-9; d_call: -; cdr3_aa: CASSYENGELFF
j_call: TRBJ2-3; v_call: TRBV27; d_call: TRBD2; cdr3_aa: CASSFAGRGGTDTQYF
j_call: TRBJ1-2; v_call: TRBV9; d_call: TRBD1; cdr3_aa: CASSVATGEREYGYTF
j_call: TRBJ1-6; v_call: TRBV28; d_call: -; cdr3_aa: CASSETGGNSPLHF
j_call: TRBJ1-2; v_call: TRBV10-2; d_call: -; cdr3_aa: CASSRGDGYTF
j_call: TRBJ1-4; v_call: TRBV28; d_call: -; cdr3_aa: CASSLSAAFATNEKLFF
j_call: TRBJ2-3; v_call: TRBV7-2; d_call: -; cdr3_aa: CASSLVGDTQYF